This T cell receptor (beta chain) came from a study of CD8+CD57+ T cells in acquired aplastic anemia. Study-wide results and caveats: There were roughly 28 CD8+ CDR3 sequences that occurred in both patients and controls. Patients and healthy controls showed no significant CD8+ Simpson's diversity difference. Lower diversity marked CD8+CD57+ cells in patients, relative to total CD4+ and CD8+ pools.

As for this clonotype: What it binds is unknown.

Profiling of TCR beta VDJ combinations and CDR3 sequences used genomic DNA as template. TCRdb recomputed calls from the reads with MiXCR, one row per CDR3 protein. The sample has about 20,000 distinct CDR3 sequences; 40% are singletons. Patients picked for sequencing had shown CD8+CD57+ cell expansion detected by flow cytometry. Patients had not yet gotten any therapy when their blood was taken for sampling. This receptor was taken from a human donor with aplastic anemia. Sequencing used CD8+CD57+ T cells sorted from PBMCs. Regarding subset: bead-enriched CD8+CD57+ effector memory T cells from SAA patients.

The CDR3, as DNA: TGTGCCATCACCCCCGGGAGCCCTAGCACAGATACGCAGTATTTT. This sequence encodes CAITPGSPSTDTQYF. The J gene is TRBJ2-3, the V gene TRBV10-3; perhaps TRBD2 as D (6 bases). This CDR3 region has 15 residues. V was shortened by 7 bases and J by 0 bases, with 14 bases between the two germline ends. Germline CDR1 is ENHRY and CDR2 is SYGVKD.